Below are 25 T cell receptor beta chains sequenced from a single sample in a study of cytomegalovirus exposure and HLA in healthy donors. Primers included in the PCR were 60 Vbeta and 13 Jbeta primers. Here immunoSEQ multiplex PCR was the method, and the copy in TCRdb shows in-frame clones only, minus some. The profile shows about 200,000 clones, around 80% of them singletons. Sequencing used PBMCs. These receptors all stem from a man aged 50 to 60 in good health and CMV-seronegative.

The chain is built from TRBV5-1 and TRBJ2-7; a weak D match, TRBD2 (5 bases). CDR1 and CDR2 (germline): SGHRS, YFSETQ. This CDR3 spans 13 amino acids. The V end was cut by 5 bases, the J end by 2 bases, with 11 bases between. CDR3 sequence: CASRGDTTYEQYF. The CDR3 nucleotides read TGCGCCAGCAGGGGAGACACCACCTACGAGCAGTACTTC.

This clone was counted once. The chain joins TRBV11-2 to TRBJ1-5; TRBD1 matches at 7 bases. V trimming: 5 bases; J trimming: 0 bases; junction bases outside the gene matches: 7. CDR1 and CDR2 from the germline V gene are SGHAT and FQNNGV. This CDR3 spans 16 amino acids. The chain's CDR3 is CASSRERGHSNQPQHF. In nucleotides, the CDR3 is TGTGCCAGCAGCCGAGAGAGGGGGCATAGCAATCAGCCCCAGCATTTT.

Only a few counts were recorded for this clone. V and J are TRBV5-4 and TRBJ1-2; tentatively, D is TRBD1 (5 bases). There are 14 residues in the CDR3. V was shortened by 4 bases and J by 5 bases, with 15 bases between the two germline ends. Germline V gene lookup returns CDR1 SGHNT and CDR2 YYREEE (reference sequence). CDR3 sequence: CASSLGQGPYGYTF. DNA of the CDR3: TGTGCCAGCAGCCTGGGGCAGGGTCCTTATGGCTACACCTTC.

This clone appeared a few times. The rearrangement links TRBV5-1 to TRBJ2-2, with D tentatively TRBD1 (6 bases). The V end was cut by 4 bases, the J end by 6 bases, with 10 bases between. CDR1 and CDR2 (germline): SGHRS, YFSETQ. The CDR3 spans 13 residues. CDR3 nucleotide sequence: TGCGCCAGCAGCATAAAGGGGGCCGGGGAGCTGTTTTTT. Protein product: CASSIKGAGELFF. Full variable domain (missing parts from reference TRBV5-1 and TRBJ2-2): KAGVTQTPRYLIKTRGQQVTLSCSPISGHRSVSWYQQTPGQGLQFLFEYFSETQRNKGNFPGRFSGRQFSNSRSEMNVSTLELGDSALYLCASSIKGAGELFFGEGSRLTVL.

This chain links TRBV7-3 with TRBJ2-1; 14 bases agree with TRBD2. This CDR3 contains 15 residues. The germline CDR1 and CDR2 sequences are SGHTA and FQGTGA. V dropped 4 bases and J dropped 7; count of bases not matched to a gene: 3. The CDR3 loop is CASSSGLAGANEQFF. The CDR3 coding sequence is TGTGCCAGCAGCTCGGGACTAGCGGGAGCAAATGAGCAGTTCTTC.

CDR3 coding DNA: TGCGCCAGCAACAACCGGGATTACCCCTACGAGCAGTACTTC. It codes for CASNNRDYPYEQYF. The rearrangement uses TRBV5-1 and TRBJ2-7; maybe TRBD2 (5 bases). Germline V gives CDR1 SGHRS, CDR2 YFSETQ. Trimming removed 6 bases from V and 2 bases from J, with 15 bases in between. This CDR3 has 14 amino acids.

CDR3 nucleotide sequence: TGTGCCAGCAGCGCCGGGACACTGTACCAAGAGACCCAGTACTTC. This encodes CASSAGTLYQETQYF. The V call is TRBV2, the J call TRBJ2-5, with D perhaps TRBD1 (6 bases). Trimming shortened V by 6 bases and J by 0 bases, and 14 bases separated the two germline ends. The germline CDR1 and CDR2 sequences are SNHLY and FYNNEI. The CDR3 totals 15 residues. The complete variable domain, with remaining parts taken from reference TRBV2 and TRBJ2-5, reads EPEVTQTPSHQVTQMGQEVILRCVPISNHLYFYWYRQILGQKVEFLVSFYNNEISEKSEIFDDQFSVERPDGSNFTLKIRSTKLEDSAMYFCASSAGTLYQETQYFGPGTRLLVL.

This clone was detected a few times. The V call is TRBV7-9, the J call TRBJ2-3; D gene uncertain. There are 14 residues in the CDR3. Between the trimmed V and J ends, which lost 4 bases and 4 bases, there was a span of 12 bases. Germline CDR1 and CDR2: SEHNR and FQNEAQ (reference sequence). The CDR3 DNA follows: TGTGCCAGCAGCTGGCCAGGTACCCCAGATACGCAGTATTTT. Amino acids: CASSWPGTPDTQYF.

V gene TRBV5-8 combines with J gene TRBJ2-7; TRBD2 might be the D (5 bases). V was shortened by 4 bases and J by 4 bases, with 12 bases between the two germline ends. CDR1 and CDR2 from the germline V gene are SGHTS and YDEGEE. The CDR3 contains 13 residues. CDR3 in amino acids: CASSVRSGYEQYF. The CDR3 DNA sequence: TGTGCCAGCAGCGTTAGGAGCGGTTACGAGCAGTACTTC.

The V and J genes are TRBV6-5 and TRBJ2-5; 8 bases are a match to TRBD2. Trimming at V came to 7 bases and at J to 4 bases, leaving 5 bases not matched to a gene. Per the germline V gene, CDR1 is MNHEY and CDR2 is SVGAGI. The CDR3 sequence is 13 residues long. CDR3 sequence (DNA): TGTGCCAGCAAGGAGCGGGAGTTAGAGACCCAGTACTTC. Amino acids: CASKERELETQYF.

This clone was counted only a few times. The DNA of the CDR3 is TGTGCCACCAGCAGAGGACAGGGTTTTTTGGATGGCTACACCTTC. It yields the protein CATSRGQGFLDGYTF. This sequence joins TRBV15 and TRBJ1-2, with 7 bases identical to TRBD1. CDR3 length: 15 residues. Germline assignment: CDR1 LNHNV and CDR2 YYDKDF (reference sequence). V was clipped by 1 base and J by 6 bases; unmatched bases: 8.

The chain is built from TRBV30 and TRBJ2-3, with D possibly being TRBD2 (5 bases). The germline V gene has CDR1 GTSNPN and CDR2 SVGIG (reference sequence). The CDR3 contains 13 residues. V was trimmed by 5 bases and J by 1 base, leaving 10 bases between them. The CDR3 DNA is TGTGCCTGGGGACTGGGTGGCACAGATACGCAGTATTTT. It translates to CAWGLGGTDTQYF.

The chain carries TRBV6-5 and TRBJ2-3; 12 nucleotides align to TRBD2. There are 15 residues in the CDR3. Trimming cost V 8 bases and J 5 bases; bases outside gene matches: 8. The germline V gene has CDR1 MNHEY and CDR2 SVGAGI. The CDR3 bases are TGTGCCAGCTCGACTAGCGGGAGAGTGGTAGATACGCAGTATTTT. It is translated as CASSTSGRVVDTQYF.

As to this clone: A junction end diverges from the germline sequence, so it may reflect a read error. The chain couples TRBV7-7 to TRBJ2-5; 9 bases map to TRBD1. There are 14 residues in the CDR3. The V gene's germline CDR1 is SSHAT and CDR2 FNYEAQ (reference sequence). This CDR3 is CASSWGQGSETQYF. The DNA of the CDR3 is TGTGCTAGCAGCTGGGGACAGGGCTCAGAGACCCAGTACTTC.

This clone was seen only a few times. CDR3 bases: TGCGCCAGCAGCCAAGATTCCTCTTTATCGGACAGGCGGAACACTGAAGCTTTCTTT. This gives the protein CASSQDSSLSDRRNTEAFF. V is TRBV4-1 and J is TRBJ1-1; TRBD1 agrees at 7 bases. The CDR3 is made up of 19 amino acids. Germline lookup yields CDR1 MGHRA and CDR2 YSYEKL. Trimming at V came to 0 bases and at J to 1 base, leaving 14 bases not matched to a gene.

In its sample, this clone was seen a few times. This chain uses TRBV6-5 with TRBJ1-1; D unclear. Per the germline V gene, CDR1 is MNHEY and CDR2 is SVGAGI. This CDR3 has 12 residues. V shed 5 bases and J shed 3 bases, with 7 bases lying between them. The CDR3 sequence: CASSQRYTEAFF. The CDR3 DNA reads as TGTGCCAGCAGTCAGAGGTACACTGAAGCTTTCTTT.

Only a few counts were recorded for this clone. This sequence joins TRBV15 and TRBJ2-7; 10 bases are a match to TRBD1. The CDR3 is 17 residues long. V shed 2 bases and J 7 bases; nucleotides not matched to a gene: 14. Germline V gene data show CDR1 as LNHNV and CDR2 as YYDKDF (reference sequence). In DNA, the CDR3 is TGTGCCACCAGCAGACTACACCCGGGACAGGGGTTGGAAGAGCAGTACTTC. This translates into CATSRLHPGQGLEEQYF.

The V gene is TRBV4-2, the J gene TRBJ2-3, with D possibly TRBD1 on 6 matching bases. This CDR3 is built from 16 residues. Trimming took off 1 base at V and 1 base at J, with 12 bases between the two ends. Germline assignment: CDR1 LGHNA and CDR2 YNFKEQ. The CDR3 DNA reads TGTGCCAGCAGCCAAGCTGACAGGCTCCGCACAGATACGCAGTATTTT. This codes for CASSQADRLRTDTQYF.

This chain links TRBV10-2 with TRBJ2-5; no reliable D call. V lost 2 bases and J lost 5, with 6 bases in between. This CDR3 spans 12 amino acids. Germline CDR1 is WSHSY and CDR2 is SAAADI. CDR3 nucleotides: TGCGCCAGCAGTGAGAATCAGGAGACCCAGTACTTC. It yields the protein CASSENQETQYF.

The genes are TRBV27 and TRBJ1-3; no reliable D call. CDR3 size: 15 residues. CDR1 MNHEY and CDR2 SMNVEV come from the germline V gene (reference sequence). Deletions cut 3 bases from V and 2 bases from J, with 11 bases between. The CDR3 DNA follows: TGTGCCAGCAGTTTTGGGCCAGCACCTGGAAACACCATATATTTT. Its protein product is CASSFGPAPGNTIYF.

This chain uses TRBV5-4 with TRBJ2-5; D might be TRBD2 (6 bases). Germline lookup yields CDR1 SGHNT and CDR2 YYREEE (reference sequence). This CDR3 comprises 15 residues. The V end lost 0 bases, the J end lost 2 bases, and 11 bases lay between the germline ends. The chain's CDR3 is CASSLGAGFQETQYF. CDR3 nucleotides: TGTGCCAGCAGCTTGGGGGCGGGATTTCAAGAGACCCAGTACTTC.

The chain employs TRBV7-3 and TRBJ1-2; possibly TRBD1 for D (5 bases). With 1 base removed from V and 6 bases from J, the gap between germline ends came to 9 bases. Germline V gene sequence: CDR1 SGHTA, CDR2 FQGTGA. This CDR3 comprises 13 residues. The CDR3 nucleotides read TGTGCCAGCAGCTTAAGGGGCTACGATGGCTACACCTTC. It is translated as CASSLRGYDGYTF.

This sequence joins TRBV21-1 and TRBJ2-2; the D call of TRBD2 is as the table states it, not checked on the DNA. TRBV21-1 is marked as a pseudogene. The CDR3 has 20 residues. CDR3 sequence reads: CASSKEGTSGRAEDTGELFF. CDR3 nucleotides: TGTGCCAGCAGCAAAGAGGGGACTAGCGGGAGGGCTGAGGACACCGGGGAGCTGTTTTTT.

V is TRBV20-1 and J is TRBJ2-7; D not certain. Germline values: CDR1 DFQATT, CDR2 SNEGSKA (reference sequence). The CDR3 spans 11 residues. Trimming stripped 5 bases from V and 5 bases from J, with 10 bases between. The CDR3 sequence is CSAPRGNEQYF. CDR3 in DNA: TGCAGTGCTCCCCGTGGCAACGAGCAGTACTTC.

The CDR3 region is CASSIRTSGNEQFF. In nucleotides, the CDR3 is TGTGCCAGCAGTATACGGACTAGCGGGAATGAGCAGTTCTTC. The chain links TRBV27 to TRBJ2-1; 11 bases agree with TRBD2. The trim removed 5 bases at V and 7 bases at J, leaving 4 bases unmatched. Germline CDR1 and CDR2: MNHEY and SMNVEV (reference sequence). CDR3 length equals 14 residues.